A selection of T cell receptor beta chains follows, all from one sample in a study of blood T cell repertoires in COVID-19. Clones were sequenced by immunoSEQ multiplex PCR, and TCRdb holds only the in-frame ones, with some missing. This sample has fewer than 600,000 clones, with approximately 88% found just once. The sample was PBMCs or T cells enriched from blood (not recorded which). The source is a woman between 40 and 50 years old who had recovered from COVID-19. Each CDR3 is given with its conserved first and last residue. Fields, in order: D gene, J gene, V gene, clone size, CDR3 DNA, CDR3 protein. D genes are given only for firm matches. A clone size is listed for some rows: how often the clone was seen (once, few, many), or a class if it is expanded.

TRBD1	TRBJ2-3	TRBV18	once	TGTGCCAGCTCACCACGGCAGGGGGCCTCAGATACGCAGTATTTT	CASSPRQGASDTQYF
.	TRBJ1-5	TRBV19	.	TGTGCCAGTTCGAGGGACACCACTTTTGGCAATCAGCCCCAGCATTTT	CASSRDTTFGNQPQHF
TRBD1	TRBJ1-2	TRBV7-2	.	TGTGCCAGCAGCCGGGACAGGGGGAGTAATGGCTACACCTTC	CASSRDRGSNGYTF
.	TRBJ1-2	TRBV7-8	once	TGTGCCAGCAGCTCCCATCGGGGTTATGGCTACACCTTC	CASSSHRGYGYTF
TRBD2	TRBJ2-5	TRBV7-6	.	TGTGCCAGCAGCCCACGACTAGCACAAGAGACCCAGTACTTC	CASSPRLAQETQYF
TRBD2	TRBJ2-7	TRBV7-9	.	TGTGCCAGCTGCCGGGACTACTCCTACGAGCAGTACTTC	CASCRDYSYEQYF
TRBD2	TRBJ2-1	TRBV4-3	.	TGCGCCAGCAGCCAAGAGGAGCGGGAGGCCTACAATGAGCAGTTCTTC	CASSQEEREAYNEQFF
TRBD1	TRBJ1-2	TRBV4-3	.	TGCGCCAGCAGCCAAGATAGGAGGGGGACAGGGAAGGAGGGCTCCTATGGCTACACCTTC	CASSQDRRGTGKEGSYGYTF
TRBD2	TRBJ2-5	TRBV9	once	TGTGCCAGCAGCGTAGAGGGCGGGAGGAAACACGAGACCCAGTACTTC	CASSVEGGRKHETQYF
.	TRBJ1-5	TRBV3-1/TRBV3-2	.	TGTGCCAGCAGCCAAGCGGCGGAATCAGCCCAGCATTTT	CASSQAAESAQHF
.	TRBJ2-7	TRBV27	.	TGTGCCAGCAGTCCAGGGACCTACGAGCAGTACTTC	CASSPGTYEQYF
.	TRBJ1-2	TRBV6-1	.	TGTGCCAGCAGTGAAGCCGGGATAGGTGGCTACACCTTC	CASSEAGIGGYTF
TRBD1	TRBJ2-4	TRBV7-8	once	TGTGCCAGCAGCTCACTCGGGACAGGGGGGTCATTTGCCAAAAACATTCAGTACTTC	CASSSLGTGGSFAKNIQYF
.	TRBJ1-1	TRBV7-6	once	TGTGCCAGCAGCTTAGGGTCAGGGGCAGTGACTGAAGCTTTCTTT	CASSLGSGAVTEAFF
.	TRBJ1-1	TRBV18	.	TGTGCCAGCTCACCCCCCTCCGTGCCGAGTCAAGCTGAAGCTTTCTTT	CASSPPSVPSQAEAFF
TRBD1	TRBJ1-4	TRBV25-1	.	TGTGCCAGCAGTCCACTTCCGGGACAGGGCGCAACTAATGAAAAACTGTTTTTT	CASSPLPGQGATNEKLFF
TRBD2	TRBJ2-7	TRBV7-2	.	TGTGCCAGCAGCTTGAAGCTAGCGGGAGTGTCGCTCGACGAGCAGTACTTC	CASSLKLAGVSLDEQYF
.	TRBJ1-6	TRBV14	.	TGTGCCAGCAGCCTCCCCCCGTCTAATTCACCCCTCCACTTT	CASSLPPSNSPLHF
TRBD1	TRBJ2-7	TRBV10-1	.	TGCGCCAGCAGTATAGACCCGGGACAGGGTGTTTACGAGCAGTACTTC	CASSIDPGQGVYEQYF
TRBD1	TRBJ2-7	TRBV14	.	TGTGCCAGCAGCTCACGACAGGGGGCTAACGAGCAGTACTTC	CASSSRQGANEQYF
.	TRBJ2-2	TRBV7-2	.	TGTGCCAGCAGCTTACAAGCTCAGGGGAACACCGGGGAGCTGTTTTTT	CASSLQAQGNTGELFF
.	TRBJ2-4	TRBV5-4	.	TGTGCCAGCAGCTTGAAAACGGGAGTAAAGGCCAAAAACATTCAGTACTTC	CASSLKTGVKAKNIQYF
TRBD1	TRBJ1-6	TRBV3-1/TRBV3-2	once	TGTGCCAGCAGCCAAATGACAGGGGGTAATTCACCCCTCCACTTT	CASSQMTGGNSPLHF
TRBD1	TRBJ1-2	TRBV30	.	TGTGCCTGGAGCCGACAGGGTAGCCATGGCTACACCTTC	CAWSRQGSHGYTF
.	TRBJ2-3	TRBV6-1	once	TGTGCCAGCAGTGAGGGCGGGAGCACAGATACGCAGTATTTT	CASSEGGSTDTQYF
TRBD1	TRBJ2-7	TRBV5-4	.	TGTGCCAGCAGCTTCAGGGGGTTCGACTACGAGCAGTACTTC	CASSFRGFDYEQYF
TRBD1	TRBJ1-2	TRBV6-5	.	TGTGCCAGCAGTACAGGGGGTTTTTATGGCTACACCTTC	CASSTGGFYGYTF
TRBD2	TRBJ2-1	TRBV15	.	TGTGCCACCAGCGGATACCAGCGGGGAACATACAATGAGCAGTTCTTC	CATSGYQRGTYNEQFF
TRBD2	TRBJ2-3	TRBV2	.	TGTGCCAGCAGTCGCGGACTAGCGGGAAGGGATACGCAGTATTTT	CASSRGLAGRDTQYF
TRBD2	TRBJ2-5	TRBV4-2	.	TGTGCCAGCAGCCCTCACTGGGAGGGTAAAGAGACCCAGTACTTC	CASSPHWEGKETQYF
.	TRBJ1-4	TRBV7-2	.	TGTGCCAGCAGCTTAGTCAGTACAACTAATGAAAAACTGTTTTTT	CASSLVSTTNEKLFF
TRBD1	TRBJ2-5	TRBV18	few	TGTGCCAGCTCACCAAGCGAAACAGGGGAAGAGACCCAGTACTTC	CASSPSETGEETQYF
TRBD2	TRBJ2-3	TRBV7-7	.	TGTGCCAGCAGCTTGGGACTAGCGGGGACGGGAGATACGCAGTATTTT	CASSLGLAGTGDTQYF
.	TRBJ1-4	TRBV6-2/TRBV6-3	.	TGTGCCAGCAGTTACCTCGATGAAAAACTGTTTTTT	CASSYLDEKLFF
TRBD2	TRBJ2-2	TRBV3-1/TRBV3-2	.	TGTGCCAGCAGCCCCACAGCGGGGAGTGTCACCGGGGAGCTGTTTTTT	CASSPTAGSVTGELFF
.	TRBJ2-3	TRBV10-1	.	TGCGCCAGCAACCAGCGGACTACGGGGGCAGATACGCAGTATTTT	CASNQRTTGADTQYF
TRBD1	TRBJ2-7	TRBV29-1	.	TGCAGCGTTTATGGCCAGGGGGAGTACGAGCAGTACTTC	CSVYGQGEYEQYF
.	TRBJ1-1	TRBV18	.	TGTGCCAGCTCACCACCTCCTATTGGGGCGAATGAAGCTTTCTTT	CASSPPPIGANEAFF
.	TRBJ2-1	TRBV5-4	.	TGTGCCAGCAGCGTGGACTTCTCCTACAATGAGCAGTTCTTC	CASSVDFSYNEQFF
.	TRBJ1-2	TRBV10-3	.	TGTGCCATCAGTGAGTCACGTTCCAGGGGCACTATACCTAACTATGGCTACACCTTC	CAISESRSRGTIPNYGYTF